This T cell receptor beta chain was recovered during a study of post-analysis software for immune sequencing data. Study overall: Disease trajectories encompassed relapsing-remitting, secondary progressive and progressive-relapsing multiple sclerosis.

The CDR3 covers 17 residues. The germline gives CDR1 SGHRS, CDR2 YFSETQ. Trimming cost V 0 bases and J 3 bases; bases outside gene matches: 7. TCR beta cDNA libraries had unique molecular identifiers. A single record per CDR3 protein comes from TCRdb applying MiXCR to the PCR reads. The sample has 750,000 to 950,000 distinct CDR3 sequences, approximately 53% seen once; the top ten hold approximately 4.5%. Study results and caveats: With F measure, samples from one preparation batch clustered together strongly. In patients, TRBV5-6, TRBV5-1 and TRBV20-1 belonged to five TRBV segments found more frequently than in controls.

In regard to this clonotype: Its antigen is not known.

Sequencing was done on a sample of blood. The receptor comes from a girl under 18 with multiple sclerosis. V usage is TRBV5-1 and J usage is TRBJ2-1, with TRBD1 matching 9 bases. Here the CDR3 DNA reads TGCGCCAGCAGCTTGGCGCCGGGACAGGGCATCTACAATGAGCAGTTCTTC. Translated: CASSLAPGQGIYNEQFF.